Listed here are 9 T cell receptor beta chains from one sample, sequenced in a study of shared clonotypes between healthy human individuals. Assay used: immunoSEQ multiplex PCR; TCRdb lists only in-frame clones, some missing. Among approximately 500,000 clones listed, 78% were seen once. What was sequenced was PBMCs. These TCRs come from a middle-aged woman in good health. Some clones in this sample may be carry-over from other donors' samples.

Of note for this clone: Possible read error: a much larger clone is one base away. As the CDR3 is not closed by the conserved phenylalanine or tryptophan, this likely results from a read error. The chain carries TRBV11-2 and TRBJ2-4; 7 positions agree with TRBD1. The CDR3 extends over 18 amino acids. The V gene's germline CDR1 is SGHAT and CDR2 FQNNGV. Unmatched junction bases numbered 15, after V lost 3 bases and J lost 4 bases. The CDR3 region has the DNA TGTGCCAGCAGCTTGTGGACCGGGACAGTCCATGAAAAAAACATTCAGTACCTC. Translation gives CASSLWTGTVHEKNIQYL.

The chain uses TRBV30 and TRBJ1-2; 9 nucleotides align to TRBD1. Trimming cost V 3 bases and J 7 bases; bases outside gene matches: 9. The CDR3 runs to 14 residues. From germline, CDR1 is GTSNPN and CDR2 SVGIG (reference sequence). CDR3 in amino acids: CAWREKTGGIGYTF. The CDR3 DNA reads as TGTGCCTGGAGGGAAAAGACAGGGGGTATTGGCTACACCTTC.

The CDR3 DNA is TGTGCCAGCAGCCAAGTAGTGGGAGATACGCAGTATTTT. It yields the protein CASSQVVGDTQYF. The chain employs TRBV4-2 and TRBJ2-3; D gene ambiguous. The CDR3 sequence is 13 residues long. V lost 1 base to trimming and J lost 5 bases, with 7 bases between them. Germline V gene sequence: CDR1 LGHNA, CDR2 YNFKEQ.

The V call is TRBV28, the J call TRBJ1-4; D gene ambiguous. Germline V gives CDR1 MDHEN, CDR2 SYDVKM. CDR3 length: 13 residues. V was clipped by 6 bases and J by 9 bases, with 14 bases between them. The DNA for the CDR3 is TGTGCCAGCAGCACGTCTTCGCGGCAAAAACTGTTTTTT. Translating gives CASSTSSRQKLFF.

The rearrangement joins TRBV5-1 to TRBJ2-5, with D perhaps assigned TRBD1 or TRBD2 (7 bases each). The CDR3 loop spans 17 amino acids. Germline CDR1 is SGHRS and CDR2 is YFSETQ. The ends were cut back, 3 bases at V and 5 bases at J, with 23 bases in the middle. The CDR3, as DNA: TGCGCCAGCAGCTCACTAAGGGGGGGACAGTTGAGGGAGACCCAGTACTTC. This sequence encodes CASSSLRGGQLRETQYF.

The rearrangement joins TRBV5-4 to TRBJ2-7; D may correspond to TRBD1 or TRBD2 (6 bases each). This CDR3 region has 16 residues. Looked up from germline, CDR1 is SGHNT and CDR2 is YYREEE (reference sequence). The V gene lost 4 bases and the J gene lost 4 bases, with 21 bases spanning the gap. The CDR3 loop reads CASSLGGHLVGYEQYF. The CDR3 DNA is TGTGCCAGCAGCCTCGGGGGCCATCTCGTGGGATACGAGCAGTACTTC.

V usage is TRBV4-1 and J usage is TRBJ1-5; possibly TRBD1 for D (6 bases). The germline V gene has CDR1 MGHRA and CDR2 YSYEKL. Between the trimmed V and J ends, which lost 0 bases and 5 bases, there was a span of 11 bases. The CDR3 is 15 residues long. The CDR3 region has the DNA TGCGCCAGCAGCCAAGAGGGAGGGGGGTATCAGCCCCAGCATTTT. Protein product: CASSQEGGGYQPQHF.

The chain links TRBV7-9 to TRBJ2-3, with 10 bases aligning to TRBD2. The V gene end was trimmed by 7 bases and the J gene end by 7 bases; junction bases not matched to a gene: 5. Per the germline V gene, CDR1 is SEHNR and CDR2 is FQNEAQ (reference sequence). This CDR3 has 13 residues. The CDR3 reads CASTLTSGNTQYF. Written as DNA, the CDR3 is TGTGCCAGCACCCTCACTAGCGGGAATACGCAGTATTTT.

The chain carries TRBV7-8 and TRBJ2-4, with 14 nucleotides matching TRBD2. CDR3 length equals 15 residues. Trimming at V came to 4 bases and at J to 9 bases, leaving 5 bases not matched to a gene. From germline, CDR1 is SGHVS and CDR2 FQNEAQ. Here the CDR3 DNA reads TGTGCCAGCAGCTGGGGACTAGCGGGAGTCGGCATTCAGTACTTC. Translating it yields CASSWGLAGVGIQYF.